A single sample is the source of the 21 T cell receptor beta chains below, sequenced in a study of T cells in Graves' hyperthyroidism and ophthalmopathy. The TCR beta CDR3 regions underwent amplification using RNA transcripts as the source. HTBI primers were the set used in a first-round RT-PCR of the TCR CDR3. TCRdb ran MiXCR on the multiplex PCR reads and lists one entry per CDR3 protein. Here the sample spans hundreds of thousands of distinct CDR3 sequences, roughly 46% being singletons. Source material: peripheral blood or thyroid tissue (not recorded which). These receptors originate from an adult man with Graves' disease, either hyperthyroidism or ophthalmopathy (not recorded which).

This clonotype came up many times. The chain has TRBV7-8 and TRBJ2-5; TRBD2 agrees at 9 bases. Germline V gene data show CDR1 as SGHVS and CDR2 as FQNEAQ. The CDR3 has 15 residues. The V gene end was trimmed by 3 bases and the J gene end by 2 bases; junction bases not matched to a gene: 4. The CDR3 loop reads CASSFRAGGQETQYF. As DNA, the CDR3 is TGTGCCAGCAGCTTTAGAGCGGGGGGACAAGAGACCCAGTACTTC.

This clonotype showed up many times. CDR3 in amino acids: CATSRGSGQALSPLHF. Here the CDR3 DNA reads TGTGCCACCAGCAGAGGTTCGGGACAGGCCCTTTCACCCCTCCACTTT. V usage is TRBV15 and J usage is TRBJ1-6; TRBD1 matches 8 bases. This CDR3 has 16 residues. Germline assignment: CDR1 LNHNV and CDR2 YYDKDF (reference sequence). The J segment lost 9 bases and the V segment lost 1 base, leaving 8 bases of the junction unmatched.

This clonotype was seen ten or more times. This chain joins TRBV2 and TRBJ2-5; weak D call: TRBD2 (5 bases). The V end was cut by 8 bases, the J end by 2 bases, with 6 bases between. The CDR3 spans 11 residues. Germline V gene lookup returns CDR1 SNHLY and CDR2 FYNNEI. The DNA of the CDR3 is TGTGCCAGCGGACTTCAAGAGACCCAGTACTTC. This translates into CASGLQETQYF. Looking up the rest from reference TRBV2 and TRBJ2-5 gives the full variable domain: EPEVTQTPSHQVTQMGQEVILRCVPISNHLYFYWYRQILGQKVEFLVSFYNNEISEKSEIFDDQFSVERPDGSNFTLKIRSTKLEDSAMYFCASGLQETQYFGPGTRLLVL.

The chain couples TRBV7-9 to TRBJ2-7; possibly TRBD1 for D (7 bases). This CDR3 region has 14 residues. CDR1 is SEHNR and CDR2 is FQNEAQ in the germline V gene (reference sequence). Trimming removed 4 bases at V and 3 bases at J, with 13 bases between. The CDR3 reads CASSSTRGDYEQYF. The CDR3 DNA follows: TGTGCCAGCAGCTCCACCAGGGGGGACTACGAGCAGTACTTC.

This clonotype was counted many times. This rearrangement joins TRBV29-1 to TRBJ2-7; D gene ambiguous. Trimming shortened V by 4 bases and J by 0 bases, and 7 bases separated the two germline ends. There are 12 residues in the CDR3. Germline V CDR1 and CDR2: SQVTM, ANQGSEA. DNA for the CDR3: TGCAGCGTTGGGCTCAGCTCCTACGAGCAGTACTTC. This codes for CSVGLSSYEQYF.

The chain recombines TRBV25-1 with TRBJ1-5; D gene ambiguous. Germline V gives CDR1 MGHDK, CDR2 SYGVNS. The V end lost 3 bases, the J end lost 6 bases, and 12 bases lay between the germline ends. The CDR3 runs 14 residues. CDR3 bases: TGTGCCAGCAGTGATTCGACGGATCTTCAGCCCCAGCATTTT. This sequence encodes CASSDSTDLQPQHF.

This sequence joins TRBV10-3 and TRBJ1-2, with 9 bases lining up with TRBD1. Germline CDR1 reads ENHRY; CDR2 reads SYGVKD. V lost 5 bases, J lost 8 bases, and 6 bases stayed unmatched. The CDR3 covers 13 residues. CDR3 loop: CAISLQGARGYTF. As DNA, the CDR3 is TGTGCCATCAGTTTACAGGGGGCGCGGGGCTACACCTTC.

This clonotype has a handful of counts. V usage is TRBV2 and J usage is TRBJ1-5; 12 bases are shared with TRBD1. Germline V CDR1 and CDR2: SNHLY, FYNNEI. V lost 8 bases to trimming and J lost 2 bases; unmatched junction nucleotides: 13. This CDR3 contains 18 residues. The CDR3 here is CASLRDRGLGGGNQPQHF. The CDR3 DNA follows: TGTGCCAGCCTCCGGGACAGGGGGCTTGGTGGGGGCAATCAGCCCCAGCATTTT.

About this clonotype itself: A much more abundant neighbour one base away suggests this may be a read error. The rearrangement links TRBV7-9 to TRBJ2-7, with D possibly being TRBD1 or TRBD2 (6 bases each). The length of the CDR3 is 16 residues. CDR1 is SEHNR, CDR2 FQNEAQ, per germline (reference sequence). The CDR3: CASSSPLLGGRGERYF. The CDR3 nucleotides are TGTGCCAGCAGCTCGCCTTTACTTGGGGGGCGTGGGGAGCGGTACTTC.

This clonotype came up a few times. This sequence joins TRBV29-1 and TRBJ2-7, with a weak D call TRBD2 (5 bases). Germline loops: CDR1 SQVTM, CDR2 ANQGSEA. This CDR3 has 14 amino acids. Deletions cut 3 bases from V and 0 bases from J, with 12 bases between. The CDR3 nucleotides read TGCAGCGTTGAGGGTGCCCGGGGCTCCTACGAGCAGTACTTC. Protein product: CSVEGARGSYEQYF.

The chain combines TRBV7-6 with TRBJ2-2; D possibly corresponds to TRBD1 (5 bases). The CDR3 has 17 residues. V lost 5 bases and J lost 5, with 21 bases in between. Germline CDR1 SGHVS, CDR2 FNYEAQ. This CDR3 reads CASSPESAGYSTGELFF. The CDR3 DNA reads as TGTGCCAGCAGCCCGGAGTCGGCAGGGTATAGTACCGGGGAGCTGTTTTTT.

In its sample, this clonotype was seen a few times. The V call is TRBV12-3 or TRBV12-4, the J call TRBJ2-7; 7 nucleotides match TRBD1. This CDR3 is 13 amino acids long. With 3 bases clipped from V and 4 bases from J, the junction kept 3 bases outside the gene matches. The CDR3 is CASSFGQEYEQYF. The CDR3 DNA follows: TGTGCCAGCAGTTTCGGACAGGAGTACGAGCAGTACTTC.

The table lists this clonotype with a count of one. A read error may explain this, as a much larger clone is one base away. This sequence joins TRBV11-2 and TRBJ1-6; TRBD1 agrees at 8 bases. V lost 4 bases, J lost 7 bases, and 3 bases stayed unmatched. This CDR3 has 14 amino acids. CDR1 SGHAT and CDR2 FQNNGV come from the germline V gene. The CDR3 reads CASSSWTGNSPLHF. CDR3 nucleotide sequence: TGTGCCAGCAGCTCCTGGACAGGGAATTCACCCCTCCACTTT. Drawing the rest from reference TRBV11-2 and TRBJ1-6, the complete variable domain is EAGVAQSPRYKIIEKRQSVAFWCNPISGHATLYWYQQILGQGPKLLIQFQNNGVVDDSQLPKDRFSAERLKGVDSTLKIQPAKLEDSAVYLCASSSWTGNSPLHFGNGTRLTVT.

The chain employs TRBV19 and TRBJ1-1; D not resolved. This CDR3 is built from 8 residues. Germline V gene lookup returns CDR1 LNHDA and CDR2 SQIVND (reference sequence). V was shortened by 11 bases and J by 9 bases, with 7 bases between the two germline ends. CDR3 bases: TGTGCCTGGGAACAAGCTTTCTTT. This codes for CAWEQAFF.

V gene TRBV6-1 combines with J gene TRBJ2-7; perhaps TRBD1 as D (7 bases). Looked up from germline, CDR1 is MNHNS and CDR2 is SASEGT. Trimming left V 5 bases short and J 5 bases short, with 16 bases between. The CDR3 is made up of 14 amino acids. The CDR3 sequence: CASSYIRGVDEQYF. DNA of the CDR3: TGTGCCAGCAGTTACATCAGGGGGGTTGACGAGCAGTACTTC.

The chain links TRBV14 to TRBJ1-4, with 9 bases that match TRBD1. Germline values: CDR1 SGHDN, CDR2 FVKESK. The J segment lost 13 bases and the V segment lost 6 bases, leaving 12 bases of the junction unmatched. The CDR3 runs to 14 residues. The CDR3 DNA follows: TGTGCCAGCAGGACAGGGGGGCCGCGGAAGATACTGTTTTTT. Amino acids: CASRTGGPRKILFF.

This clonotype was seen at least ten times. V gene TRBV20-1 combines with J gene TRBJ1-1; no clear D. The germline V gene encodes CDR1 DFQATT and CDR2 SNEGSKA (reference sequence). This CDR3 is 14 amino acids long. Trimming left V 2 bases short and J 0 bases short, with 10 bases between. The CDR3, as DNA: TGCAGTGCTAGAAGGCACCACATGAACACTGAAGCTTTCTTT. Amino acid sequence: CSARRHHMNTEAFF.

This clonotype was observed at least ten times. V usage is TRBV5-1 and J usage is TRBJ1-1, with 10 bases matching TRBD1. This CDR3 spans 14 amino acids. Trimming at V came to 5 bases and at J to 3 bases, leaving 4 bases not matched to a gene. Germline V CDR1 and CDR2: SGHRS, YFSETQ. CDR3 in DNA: TGCGCCAGCAGTAATGGACAGGGGGACACTGAAGCTTTCTTT. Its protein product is CASSNGQGDTEAFF. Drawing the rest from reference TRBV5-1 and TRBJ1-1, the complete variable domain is KAGVTQTPRYLIKTRGQQVTLSCSPISGHRSVSWYQQTPGQGLQFLFEYFSETQRNKGNFPGRFSGRQFSNSRSEMNVSTLELGDSALYLCASSNGQGDTEAFFGQGTRLTVV.

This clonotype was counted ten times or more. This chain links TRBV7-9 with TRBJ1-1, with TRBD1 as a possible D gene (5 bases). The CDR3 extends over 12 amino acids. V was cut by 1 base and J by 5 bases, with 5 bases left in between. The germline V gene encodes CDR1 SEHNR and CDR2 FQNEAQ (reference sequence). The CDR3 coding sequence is TGTGCCAGCAGCTTAGACAGGACTGAAGCTTTCTTT. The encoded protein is CASSLDRTEAFF.

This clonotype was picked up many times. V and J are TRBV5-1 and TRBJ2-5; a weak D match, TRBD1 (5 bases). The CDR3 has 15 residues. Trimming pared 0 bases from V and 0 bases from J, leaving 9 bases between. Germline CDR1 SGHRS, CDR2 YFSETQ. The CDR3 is CASSLAAGNQETQYF. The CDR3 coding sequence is TGCGCCAGCAGCTTGGCGGCAGGGAACCAAGAGACCCAGTACTTC.

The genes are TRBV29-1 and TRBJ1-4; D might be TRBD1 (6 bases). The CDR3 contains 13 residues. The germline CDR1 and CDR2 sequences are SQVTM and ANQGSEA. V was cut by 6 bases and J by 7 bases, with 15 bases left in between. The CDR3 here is CSVRQGTTEKLFF. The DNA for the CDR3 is TGCAGCGTACGTCAGGGGACCACTGAAAAACTGTTTTTT.